This TCR beta chain was identified in a study of cytomegalovirus exposure and HLA in healthy donors. As for this clone: Its antigen is as yet unknown.

Points from the study as a whole: Later genetic work tied a missense DCLRE1C variant to beta-chain V and J trimming.

In germline, CDR1 is LGHNA, CDR2 YNFKEQ. J was trimmed by 2 bases and V by 3 bases; bases with no gene match: 9. The CDR3 runs 16 residues. Use of 60 Vbeta and 13 Jbeta primers characterized the PCR. Here immunoSEQ multiplex PCR was the method, and the copy in TCRdb shows in-frame clones only, minus some. The sample data list 150,000 to 250,000 clones. The chain has TRBV4-2 and TRBJ2-5; 7 bases fit TRBD2. The origin of this receptor is a boy younger than 18 in good health and CMV-seronegative. The sequenced material came from PBMCs. CDR3 region: CASSQEGRGTQETQYF. CDR3 coding DNA: TGTGCCAGCAGCCAGGAGGGGCGGGGGACTCAAGAGACCCAGTACTTC.